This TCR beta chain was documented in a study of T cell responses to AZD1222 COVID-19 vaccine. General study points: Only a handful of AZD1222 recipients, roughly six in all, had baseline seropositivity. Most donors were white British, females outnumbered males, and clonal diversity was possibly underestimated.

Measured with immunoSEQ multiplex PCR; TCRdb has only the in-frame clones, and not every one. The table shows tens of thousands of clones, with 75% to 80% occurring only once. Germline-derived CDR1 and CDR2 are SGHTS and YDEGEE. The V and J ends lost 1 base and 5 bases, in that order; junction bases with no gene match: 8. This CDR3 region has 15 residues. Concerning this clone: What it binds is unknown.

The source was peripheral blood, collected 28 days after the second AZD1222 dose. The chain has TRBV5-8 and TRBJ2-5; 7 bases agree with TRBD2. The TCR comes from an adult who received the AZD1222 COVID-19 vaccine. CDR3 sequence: CASSLWGGVEETQYF. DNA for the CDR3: TGTGCCAGCAGCTTGTGGGGGGGGGTTGAGGAGACCCAGTACTTC. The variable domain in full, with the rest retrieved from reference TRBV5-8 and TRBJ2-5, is EAGVTQSPTHLIKTRGQQATLRCSPISGHTSVYWYQQALGLGLQFLLWYDEGEERNRGNFPPRFSGRQFPNYSSELNVNALELEDSALYLCASSLWGGVEETQYFGPGTRLLVL.